This T cell receptor beta chain was identified during a study of control samples from healthy donors and cancer patients. Sequenced by immunoSEQ multiplex PCR; TCRdb stores in-frame clones only, minus some. The sample shows 75,000 to 100,000 clones, roughly 92% of them seen only once. The germline V gene encodes CDR1 LNHDA and CDR2 SQIVND (reference sequence). The CDR3 totals 11 residues. The V gene lost 3 bases and the J gene lost 4 bases, with 4 bases spanning the gap. The clonotype was recovered from a human donor in good health. The donor label of this sample is uncertain. This chain joins TRBV19 and TRBJ2-7; no firm D call. The material sequenced was blood. This chain's CDR3 is CASSIGYEQYF. The DNA of the CDR3 is TGTGCCAGTAGTATCGGGTACGAGCAGTACTTC. Complete variable domain (other parts from reference TRBV19 and TRBJ2-7): DGGITQSPKYLFRKEGQNVTLSCEQNLNHDAMYWYRQDPGQGLRLIYYSQIVNDFQKGDIAEGYSVSREKKESFPLTVTSAQKNPTAFYLCASSIGYEQYFGPGTRLTVT.